This T cell receptor beta chain was recorded in a study of T cell repertoires in cytomegalovirus infection. Background on the study: CMV epitopes that were recently identified and HLA-C-restricted were used alongside well-studied HLA-B-restricted ones. Carrying CMV and the relevant HLA type showed in public TCR beta signatures.

Study-wide findings and caveats: Summed frequency of shared TCR beta families picked out CMV carriers who also had the relevant HLA.

About this clonotype itself: The antigen is not known.

In TCRdb, the reads were re-called with MiXCR into one record per CDR3 protein. The data hold around 900,000 distinct CDR3 sequences, with around 29% observed a single time. The CDR3 sequence is 13 residues long. V was trimmed by 4 bases and J by 3 bases, leaving 8 bases between them. Germline loops: CDR1 SGHRS, CDR2 YFSETQ. This material consisted of cultured CD8+ T cells from PBMCs, taken from culture after CMV antigen stimulation. This clonotype was sampled from a human donor in good health (CMV status not recorded). Some clones in this sample may be carry-over from other donors' samples. This sequence joins TRBV5-1 and TRBJ2-1; D gene uncertain. CDR3 coding DNA: TGCGCCAGCAGCCCACAAGTCTACAATGAGCAGTTCTTC. Translated, it gives CASSPQVYNEQFF.